This T cell receptor (beta chain) was recorded in a study of shared clonotypes between healthy human individuals. To note about this clone: What it binds is not known. Additional DNA sequences in this sample encode the identical CDR3.

Study donors comprised healthy, HIV-negative adults devoid of recent acute infection or vaccination. The CDR3 has 14 residues. V lost 3 bases and J lost 1, with 9 bases in between. The germline gives CDR1 KGHSH, CDR2 LQKENI. Overall study findings and caveats: What limited the represented genetic and exposure-history diversity was the small number of donors.

The repertoire was sequenced with immunoSEQ multiplex PCR; TCRdb's copy has only in-frame clones and lacks some. The sample includes 2 million to 2.5 million clones, roughly 90% seen only once; the top ten take around 0.35%. The chain recombines TRBV18 with TRBJ1-1; D unresolved. The clonotype comes from a man aged 18 to 30 in good health. Some clones in this sample may be carry-over from other donors' samples. Material: naive CD4+ T cells from PBMCs. Subset here: CD45RA+ positively selected. The CDR3: CASSPVPGNTEAFF. Here the CDR3 DNA reads TGTGCCAGCTCACCGGTCCCCGGGAACACTGAAGCTTTCTTT.